The 5 T cell receptor beta chains in this list originate from one sample, sequenced in a study of T cell responses to AZD1222 COVID-19 vaccine. Sequencing used immunoSEQ multiplex PCR; TCRdb keeps in-frame clones, though not all of them. The sample has about 130,000 clones, roughly 90% seen once. Material: peripheral blood, obtained on day 0 of AZD1222 vaccination. These receptors all stem from an adult in good health.

The table lists this clone with a few counts. V gene TRBV5-4 combines with J gene TRBJ1-1; D is perhaps TRBD1 (6 bases). This CDR3 region has 16 residues. Per germline, CDR1 SGHNT and CDR2 YYREEE (reference sequence). Trimming took 0 bases from V and 1 from J, leaving 13 bases between them. This chain's CDR3 is CASSLDVNRENTEAFF. The CDR3 coding sequence is TGTGCCAGCAGCTTGGACGTTAACAGGGAGAACACTGAAGCTTTCTTT. The full variable domain, with the rest looked up from reference TRBV5-4 and TRBJ1-1, is ETGVTQSPTHLIKTRGQQVTLRCSSQSGHNTVSWYQQALGQGPQFIFQYYREEENGRGNFPPRFSGLQFPNYSSELNVNALELDDSALYLCASSLDVNRENTEAFFGQGTRLTVV.

The CDR3: CASSLGGLFYEQYF. Here the CDR3 DNA reads TGCGCCAGCAGCTTGGGGGGACTGTTCTACGAGCAGTACTTC. This rearrangement joins TRBV5-1 to TRBJ2-7; D may be TRBD2 (6 bases). The germline CDR1 and CDR2 sequences are SGHRS and YFSETQ. V shed 0 bases and J shed 3 bases, with 10 bases lying between them. The CDR3 runs 14 residues. Looking up the rest from reference TRBV5-1 and TRBJ2-7 gives the full variable domain: KAGVTQTPRYLIKTRGQQVTLSCSPISGHRSVSWYQQTPGQGLQFLFEYFSETQRNKGNFPGRFSGRQFSNSRSEMNVSTLELGDSALYLCASSLGGLFYEQYFGPGTRLTVT.

The chain is built from TRBV15 and TRBJ1-1; D is undetermined. From germline, CDR1 is LNHNV and CDR2 YYDKDF (reference sequence). This CDR3 is built from 12 residues. V lost 8 bases, J lost 2 bases, and 9 bases lay in between. CDR3 in DNA: TGTGCCACCCGAGGAAAAAACACTGAAGCTTTCTTT. Translated: CATRGKNTEAFF.

This chain links TRBV5-4 with TRBJ2-2; 11 bases line up with TRBD2. This CDR3 region has 14 residues. V lost 3 bases, J lost 8 bases, and 3 bases stayed unmatched. Germline V gene data show CDR1 as SGHNT and CDR2 as YYREEE (reference sequence). The CDR3 here is CASSSRTSGGELFF. The CDR3 coding sequence is TGTGCCAGCAGCTCCCGGACTAGCGGGGGGGAGCTGTTTTTT.

CDR3 residues: CASSQGSDVTEAFF. CDR3 coding DNA: TGTGCCAGCAGCCAGGGGTCCGATGTAACTGAAGCTTTCTTT. The V call is TRBV3-1 (or the pseudogene TRBV3-2), the J call TRBJ1-1, with D unclear. Per germline, CDR1 LGHDT and CDR2 YNNKEL (reference sequence). This CDR3 spans 14 amino acids. V was pared by 3 bases and J by 5 bases, with 13 bases between.